The clone carrying this TCR beta chain was picked up many times. This specimen belongs to a study of Graves' ophthalmopathy and Graves' hyperthyroidism. Transcripts of RNA were the source for amplifying TCR beta CDR3 regions. RT-PCR was first run with HTBI primers, then multiplex PCR in a second round. TCRdb re-analysed the multiplex PCR reads in MiXCR, keeping a single row per CDR3 protein. The sample has under 250,000 distinct CDR3 sequences; 20% to 25% are singletons. Ophthalmopathy-affected donors exhibited moderate-to-severe activity, CAS ≥3, NOSPECS ≥4, and duration under 3 months. An approximately 9.4 ml volume of fresh peripheral blood provided the PBMCs. The CDR3 sequence is 14 residues long. Germline loops: CDR1 LNHDA, CDR2 SQIVND (reference sequence). V lost 3 bases to trimming and J lost 3 bases, with 12 bases between them.

The sequence came from a woman aged 45-60 years with Graves' ophthalmopathy. This rearrangement joins TRBV19 to TRBJ2-7; the D gene is possibly TRBD2 (6 bases). The sequenced sample consisted of peripheral blood. This CDR3 is CASSMAPGDYEQYF. Here the CDR3 DNA reads TGTGCCAGTAGTATGGCGCCGGGGGACTACGAGCAGTACTTC.